This entry lists 12 T cell receptor beta chains sequenced from one sample in a study of blood T cell repertoires in COVID-19. TCRdb's table, derived via immunoSEQ multiplex PCR, lists solely in-frame clones and lacks some. The profile shows about 390,000 clones, more than 75% of them singletons. The sequencing input was PBMCs or T cells enriched from blood (not recorded which). The receptors were gathered from a woman between 45 and 60 years old who had recovered from COVID-19.

This chain connects TRBV2 to TRBJ1-1; the D gene is possibly TRBD1 (6 bases). CDR3 size: 14 residues. Trimming removed 8 bases at V and 3 bases at J, with 16 bases between. Looked up from germline, CDR1 is SNHLY and CDR2 is FYNNEI. CDR3 in DNA: TGTGCCAGCCTTGAAACAGGGCTTGACACTGAAGCTTTCTTT. Protein product: CASLETGLDTEAFF.

This chain joins TRBV3-1 (or the pseudogene TRBV3-2) and TRBJ2-1; D gene ambiguous. Per the germline V gene, CDR1 is LGHDT and CDR2 is YNNKEL (reference sequence). The CDR3 extends over 16 amino acids. V lost 0 bases and J 0 bases, leaving 9 bases between the germline ends. CDR3 region: CASSQDFLSSYNEQFF. In DNA, the CDR3 is TGTGCCAGCAGCCAAGATTTTTTGAGCTCCTACAATGAGCAGTTCTTC.

The chain couples TRBV18 to TRBJ1-2, with D tentatively TRBD1 (5 bases). Germline-derived CDR1 and CDR2 are KGHSH and LQKENI. V was trimmed by 0 bases and J by 4 bases, leaving 9 bases between them. This CDR3 has 14 residues. CDR3 sequence reads: CASSPPGRAYGYTF. CDR3 bases: TGTGCCAGCTCACCACCGGGCAGGGCCTATGGCTACACCTTC. Full variable domain (missing parts from reference TRBV18 and TRBJ1-2): NAGVMQNPRHLVRRRGQEARLRCSPMKGHSHVYWYRQLPEEGLKFMVYLQKENIIDESGMPKERFSAEFPKEGPSILRIQQVVRGDSAAYFCASSPPGRAYGYTFGSGTRLTVV.

The gene calls are TRBV11-2 and TRBJ2-2; perhaps TRBD1 as D (6 bases). This CDR3 is built from 15 residues. In germline, CDR1 is SGHAT, CDR2 FQNNGV. Trimming took off 4 bases at V and 1 base at J, with 10 bases between the two ends. The CDR3 DNA reads as TGTGCCAGCAGCTCCGGGACACTGAACACCGGGGAGCTGTTTTTT. This encodes CASSSGTLNTGELFF.

CDR3 residues: CASSEPPRQGFDGYTF. CDR3 sequence (DNA): TGTGCCAGCAGTGAACCTCCCCGACAGGGTTTCGATGGCTACACCTTC. The J gene is TRBJ1-2, the V gene TRBV6-1; 7 bases line up with TRBD1. CDR3 size: 16 residues. The V gene end was trimmed by 2 bases and the J gene end by 6 bases; junction bases not matched to a gene: 12. The germline gives CDR1 MNHNS, CDR2 SASEGT.

Comment on this clone: An end of the junction does not agree with germline; a read error may underlie this. The V and J genes are TRBV28 and TRBJ1-1; 8 bases align to TRBD1. The CDR3 totals 13 residues. Germline lookup yields CDR1 MDHEN and CDR2 SYDVKM. CDR3 loop: CASRRQGNAEAFF. Here the CDR3 DNA reads TGTGCCAGCAGGCGACAGGGGAACGCTGAAGCTTTCTTT.

This clone was counted between two and nine times. This chain links TRBV4-3 with TRBJ2-2, with 7 bases lining up with TRBD2. Looked up from germline, CDR1 is LGHNA and CDR2 is YSLEER. CDR3 length equals 16 residues. With V trimmed by 0 bases and J by 5 bases, 6 bases remained unmatched. Written as DNA, the CDR3 is TGCGCCAGCAGCCAAGATTTCAGCGGGGAGACCGGGGAGCTGTTTTTT. This sequence encodes CASSQDFSGETGELFF.

This chain uses TRBV4-1 with TRBJ2-1; 10 bases fit TRBD1. V gave up 4 bases and J gave up 4 bases; unmatched junction bases: 10. The CDR3 sequence is 17 residues long. Germline CDR1 reads MGHRA; CDR2 reads YSYEKL. CDR3 in DNA: TGCGCCAGCAGCCCCAGCGGGGGACAGGGGTTATACAATGAGCAGTTCTTC. The encoded protein is CASSPSGGQGLYNEQFF.

This rearrangement joins TRBV7-9 to TRBJ1-2; TRBD1 matches 8 bases. J lost 1 base, V lost 5 bases, and 3 bases had no gene match. CDR3 length: 14 amino acids. Looked up from germline, CDR1 is SEHNR and CDR2 is FQNEAQ (reference sequence). The CDR3 DNA follows: TGTGCCAGCAGCCTTGACAGGGGTAACTATGGCTACACCTTC. Protein product: CASSLDRGNYGYTF.

This clone is a singleton in its sample. J is TRBJ1-1 and V is TRBV2; TRBD1 might be the D (5 bases). The CDR3 contains 11 residues. Trimming pared 3 bases from V and 11 bases from J, leaving 10 bases between. In germline, CDR1 is SNHLY, CDR2 FYNNEI. The CDR3 region is CASSDLGVAFF. DNA of the CDR3: TGTGCCAGCAGTGACTTAGGGGTGGCTTTCTTT.

The chain carries TRBV28 and TRBJ1-1, with D perhaps TRBD1 (6 bases). Germline V lookup: CDR1 MDHEN, CDR2 SYDVKM. Trimming left V 5 bases short and J 0 bases short, with 13 bases between. The CDR3 is made up of 15 amino acids. The CDR3 region has the DNA TGTGCCAGCAGTACTACAGGGACCATGAACACTGAAGCTTTCTTT. It translates to CASSTTGTMNTEAFF.

This chain joins TRBV10-3 and TRBJ1-2, with D uncertain. The CDR3 is 13 amino acids. Trimming shortened V by 4 bases and J by 4 bases, and 10 bases separated the two germline ends. The germline gives CDR1 ENHRY, CDR2 SYGVKD. The CDR3 DNA reads TGTGCCATCAGTGGGCAGTCCGTCTATGGCTACACCTTC. Amino acid sequence: CAISGQSVYGYTF.